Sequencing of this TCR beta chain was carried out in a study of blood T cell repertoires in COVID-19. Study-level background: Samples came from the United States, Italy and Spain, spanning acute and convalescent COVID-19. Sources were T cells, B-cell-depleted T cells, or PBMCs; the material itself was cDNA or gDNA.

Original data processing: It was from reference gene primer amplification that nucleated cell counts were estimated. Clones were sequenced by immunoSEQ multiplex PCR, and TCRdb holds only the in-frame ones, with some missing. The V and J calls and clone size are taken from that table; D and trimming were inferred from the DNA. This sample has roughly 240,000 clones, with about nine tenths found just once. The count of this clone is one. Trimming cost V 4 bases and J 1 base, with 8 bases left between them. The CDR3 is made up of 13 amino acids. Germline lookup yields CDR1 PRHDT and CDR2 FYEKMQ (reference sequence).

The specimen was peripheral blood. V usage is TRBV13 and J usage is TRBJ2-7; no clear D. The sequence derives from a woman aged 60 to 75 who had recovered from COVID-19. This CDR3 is CASSSHRSYEQYF. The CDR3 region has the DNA TGTGCCAGCAGCTCCCACAGATCCTACGAGCAGTACTTC.